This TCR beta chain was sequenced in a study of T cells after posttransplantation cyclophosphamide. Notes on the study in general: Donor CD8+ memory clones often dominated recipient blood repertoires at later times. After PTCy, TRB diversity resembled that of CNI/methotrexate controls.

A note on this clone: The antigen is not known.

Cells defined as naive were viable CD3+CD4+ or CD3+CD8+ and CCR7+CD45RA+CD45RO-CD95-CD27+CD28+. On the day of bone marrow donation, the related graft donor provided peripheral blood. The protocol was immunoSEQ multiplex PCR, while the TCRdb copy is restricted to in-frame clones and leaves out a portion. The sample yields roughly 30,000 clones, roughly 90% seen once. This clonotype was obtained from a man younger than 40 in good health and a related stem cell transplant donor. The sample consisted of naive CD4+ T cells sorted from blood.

CDR3: CASSLGQAIDTEAFF. CDR3 coding DNA: TGCGCCAGCAGCCTTGGTCAGGCTATCGACACTGAAGCTTTCTTT. The J gene is TRBJ1-1, the V gene TRBV5-1, with D uncertain. The CDR3 is made up of 15 amino acids. V gave up 4 bases and J gave up 3 bases, with 16 bases separating them. Germline loops: CDR1 SGHRS, CDR2 YFSETQ.